One and the same sample provided the 4 T cell receptor beta chains below, sequenced in a study of beta chain features in type 1 diabetes. General observations from the study: Shorter TCRB CDR3s, moderately but significantly so, marked every one of the four CD4+ subsets in Type 1 diabetes patients.

No antigen has been identified for these receptors. Expressed TCRB transcripts were sequenced because the entire RNA isolate underwent reverse transcription. TCRdb's table, derived via immunoSEQ multiplex PCR, lists solely in-frame clones and lacks some. Of approximately 170,000 clones in the sample, 7.8% were seen once. Sequenced input: central memory CD4+ T cells from blood. The receptors were sampled from a woman aged 40 to 49 with type 1 diabetes.

This clone has a handful of counts. This chain uses TRBV5-6 with TRBJ2-1; TRBD1 agrees at 7 bases. The CDR3 runs to 13 residues. V was pared by 7 bases and J by 4 bases, with 5 bases of the junction left unmatched. Germline V lookup: CDR1 SGHDT, CDR2 YYEEEE. The CDR3 DNA reads TGTGCCAGCGGCAAGACAGGGTACAATGAGCAGTTCTTC. Its translation is CASGKTGYNEQFF.

There are a few counts of this clone. The CDR3 DNA reads as TGTGCCAGCAGCGACGACAGGGGGAACACTGAAGCTTTCTTT. This sequence encodes CASSDDRGNTEAFF. The chain couples TRBV5-8 to TRBJ1-1, with TRBD1 matching over 8 bases. J lost 1 base, V lost 4 bases, and 3 bases had no gene match. Germline assignment: CDR1 SGHTS and CDR2 YDEGEE. CDR3 size: 14 residues.

This clone was seen only a few times. V is TRBV5-1 and J is TRBJ2-1; 12 bases fit TRBD1. The germline CDR1 and CDR2 sequences are SGHRS and YFSETQ. The CDR3 extends over 15 amino acids. V shed 3 bases and J 6 bases; nucleotides not matched to a gene: 4. The CDR3 sequence: CASSWGQGARNEQFF. As DNA, the CDR3 is TGCGCCAGCAGCTGGGGACAGGGGGCCCGCAATGAGCAGTTCTTC.

J is TRBJ2-7 and V is TRBV5-8, with 8 bases lining up with TRBD2. Per germline, CDR1 SGHTS and CDR2 YDEGEE. This CDR3 contains 15 residues. V shed 3 bases, J shed 2 bases, and the junction held 7 bases outside the gene matches. The DNA for the CDR3 is TGTGCCAGCAGCTCCCAGCGGGAGAACCCCTACGAGCAGTACTTC. Amino acid sequence: CASSSQRENPYEQYF.